This TCR beta chain was sequenced in a study of T-cell memory formation after mild COVID-19. V gave up 5 bases and J gave up 8 bases; unmatched junction bases: 3. This CDR3 region has 13 residues. Germline values: CDR1 MNHEY, CDR2 SMNVEV (reference sequence). TCRdb processed the 5' RACE reads anew with MiXCR; each CDR3 protein has one entry. The table shows under 300,000 distinct CDR3 sequences, with roughly 8% occurring only once. The sample consisted of PBMCs or a T cell subset sorted from them (not recorded which). The TCR sequence derives from a man younger than 35 who had mild COVID-19 (a few samples of this study predate the infection). Cell type and time point are not known. The chain employs TRBV27 and TRBJ2-1, with 10 nucleotides matching TRBD1. The CDR3 sequence is CASSGGTGDEQFF. Here the CDR3 DNA reads TGTGCCAGCAGTGGAGGGACAGGGGATGAGCAGTTCTTC.